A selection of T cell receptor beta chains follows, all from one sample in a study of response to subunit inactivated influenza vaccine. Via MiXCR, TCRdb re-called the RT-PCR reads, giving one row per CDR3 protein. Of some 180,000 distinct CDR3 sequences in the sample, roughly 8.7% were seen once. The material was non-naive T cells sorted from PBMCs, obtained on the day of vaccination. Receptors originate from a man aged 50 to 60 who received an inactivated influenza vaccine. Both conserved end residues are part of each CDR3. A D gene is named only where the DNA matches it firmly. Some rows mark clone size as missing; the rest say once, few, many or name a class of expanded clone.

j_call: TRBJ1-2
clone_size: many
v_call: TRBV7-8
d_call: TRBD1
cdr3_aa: CASSLSRNRGTNSGYTF
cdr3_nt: TGTGCCAGCAGCTTGTCGCGAAACAGGGGAACAAACTCTGGCTACACCTTC

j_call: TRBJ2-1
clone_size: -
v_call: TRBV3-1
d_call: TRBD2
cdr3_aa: CASGIGLAGNEQFF
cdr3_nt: TGTGCCAGCGGGATTGGACTAGCTGGCAATGAGCAGTTCTTC

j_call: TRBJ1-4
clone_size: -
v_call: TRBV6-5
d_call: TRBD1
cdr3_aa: CASSYETGGEKLFF
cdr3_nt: TGTGCCAGCAGTTACGAGACAGGGGGGGAAAAACTGTTTTTT

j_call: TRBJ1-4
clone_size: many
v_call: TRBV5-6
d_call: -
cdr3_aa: CASSLGQGNEKLFF
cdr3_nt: TGTGCCAGCAGCTTGGGTCAGGGCAATGAAAAACTGTTTTTT

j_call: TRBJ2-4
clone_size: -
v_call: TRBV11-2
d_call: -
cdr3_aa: CASSTSGLTNIQYF
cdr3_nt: TGTGCCAGCAGCACTTCGGGACTCACAAACATTCAGTACTTC

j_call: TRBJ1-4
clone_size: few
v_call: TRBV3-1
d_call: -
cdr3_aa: CASSHGNQEEKLFF
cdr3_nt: TGTGCCAGCAGCCATGGCAACCAAGAGGAAAAACTGTTTTTT

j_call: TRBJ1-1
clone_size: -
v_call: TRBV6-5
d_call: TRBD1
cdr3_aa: CASSYPKQGVNTEAFF
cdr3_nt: TGTGCCAGCAGTTACCCAAAACAGGGGGTAAACACTGAAGCTTTCTTT

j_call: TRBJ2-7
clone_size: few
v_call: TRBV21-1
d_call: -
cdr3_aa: CASSKVGGSSYEQYF
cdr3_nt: TGTGCCAGCAGCAAAGTTGGAGGGAGCTCCTACGAGCAGTACTTC

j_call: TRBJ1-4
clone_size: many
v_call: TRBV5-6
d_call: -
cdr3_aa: CASSWREVGGEKLFF
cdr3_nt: TGTGCCAGCAGCTGGCGGGAGGTCGGCGGTGAAAAACTGTTTTTT

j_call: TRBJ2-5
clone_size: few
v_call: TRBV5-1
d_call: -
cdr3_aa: CASRDFRDSWGETQYF
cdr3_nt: TGCGCCAGCAGGGACTTCCGGGACTCATGGGGAGAGACCCAGTACTTC

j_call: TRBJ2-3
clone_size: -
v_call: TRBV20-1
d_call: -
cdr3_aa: CSANLRGRVSTDTQYF
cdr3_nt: TGCAGTGCTAATCTCCGGGGCCGAGTAAGCACAGATACGCAGTATTTT

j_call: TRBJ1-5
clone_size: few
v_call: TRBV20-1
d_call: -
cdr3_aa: CSARDWGAGNQPQHF
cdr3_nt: TGCAGTGCTAGAGATTGGGGGGCCGGCAATCAGCCCCAGCATTTT

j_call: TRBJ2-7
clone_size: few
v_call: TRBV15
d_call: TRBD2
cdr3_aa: CATSVTRTSQAQYF
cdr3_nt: TGTGCCACCAGCGTAACGCGGACTAGCCAAGCGCAGTACTTC

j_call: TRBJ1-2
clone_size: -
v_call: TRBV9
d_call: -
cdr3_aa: CASGLSGEHYGYTF
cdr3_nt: TGTGCCAGCGGCCTATCAGGGGAGCACTATGGCTACACCTTC

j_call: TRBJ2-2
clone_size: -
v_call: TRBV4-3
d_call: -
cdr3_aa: CASSQLYRVDQTGELFF
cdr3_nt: TGCGCCAGCAGCCAATTATACAGGGTTGATCAGACCGGGGAGCTGTTTTTT

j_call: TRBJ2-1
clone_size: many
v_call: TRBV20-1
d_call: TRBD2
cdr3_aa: CSARGLRGRENEQFF
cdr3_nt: TGCAGTGCTAGAGGCCTTCGTGGGAGGGAAAATGAGCAGTTCTTC